This TCR beta chain appears in the sequencing data of a study of radiation and T cells in renal cell carcinoma. Study observations and caveats: Tumor samples were small regions of approximately 1 g.

Of note for this clone: No antigen is known for it.

This CDR3 has 13 residues. Trimming left V 7 bases short and J 4 bases short, with 10 bases between. The germline V gene encodes CDR1 LNHDA and CDR2 SQIVND (reference sequence). Treatment specified: treatment-naive control, cytoreductive nephrectomy. Treatment-naive patients without radiation supplied the control tumors at nephrectomy. Control tumor donors were several females and 11 males, median age roughly 62 years. Clones were read by immunoSEQ multiplex PCR, and TCRdb kept only the in-frame ones, dropping some. This sample has over 10,000 clones, with approximately 68% found just once. The V gene is TRBV19, the J gene TRBJ2-2; TRBD2 might be the D (6 bases). The sample in question was tumor tissue, obtained from a patient whose treatment was nephrectomy without radiotherapy. This receptor was taken from an elderly woman with renal cell carcinoma. As DNA, the CDR3 is TGTGCCAGTACCTGGAGGGGCACCGGGGAGCTGTTTTTT. It yields the protein CASTWRGTGELFF.